This is a list of T cell receptor beta chains from one sample in a study of metastatic and nonmetastatic thyroid tumors. TCRdb re-analyzed the PCR reads using MiXCR. The sample shows fewer than 35,000 clones, less than 25% of them seen only once. The sample was blood. These receptors all stem from a female donor with papillary thyroid cancer or a benign thyroid nodule (not recorded which). Some clones in this sample may be carry-over from other donors' samples. CDR3s leave out the opening cysteine and the closing phenylalanine or tryptophan. The D gene is left open where the match is weak.

CDR3aa | v_gene | d_gene
ASALLGALGSEQY | TRBV13 | NA
ASSPGFSSYNEQF | TRBV6-1 | NA
ASSPFKSNYGYT | TRBV27 | NA
ASSSGGSLADTQY | TRBV12-3/TRBV12-4 | NA
ASTSGGGGSNQPQH | TRBV6-1 | TRBD1
ASSLWTGSTYEQY | TRBV28 | TRBD1
ASRPLGRSTDTQY | TRBV5-6 | NA
ASSLAQGYEQY | TRBV7-9 | NA
ASGKGAGGRTDTQY | TRBV7-3 | TRBD2
ASSGDSSYKELF | TRBV6-1 | TRBD1
ATSRDRAASGSREQF | TRBV15 | TRBD2
SAPTGTGNNSPLH | TRBV20-1 | TRBD1
SARTSGRAPSTQY | TRBV20-1 | TRBD2
ASREQGRENSPLH | TRBV12-3/TRBV12-4 | NA
ASSQESGDAYGYT | TRBV4-1 | NA
ASSYPCYEQF | TRBV6-5 | NA
ASSDSCGANVLT | TRBV6-1 | NA
ASSDGDGHTYEQY | TRBV9 | NA
ASSAGGPSSRANYGYT | TRBV13 | NA
ASSPGGSGNQPQH | TRBV6-1 | TRBD1
SVATGRNYGYT | TRBV29-1 | NA
ASSLAGGGEQF | TRBV11-2 | TRBD2
ASSKAPAYEQY | TRBV6-1 | NA
ASSSPGAWDEQY | TRBV5-5 | NA
ASGKGTDEKPF | TRBV11-3 | NA
ASESATGAYNEQF | TRBV5-1 | TRBD1